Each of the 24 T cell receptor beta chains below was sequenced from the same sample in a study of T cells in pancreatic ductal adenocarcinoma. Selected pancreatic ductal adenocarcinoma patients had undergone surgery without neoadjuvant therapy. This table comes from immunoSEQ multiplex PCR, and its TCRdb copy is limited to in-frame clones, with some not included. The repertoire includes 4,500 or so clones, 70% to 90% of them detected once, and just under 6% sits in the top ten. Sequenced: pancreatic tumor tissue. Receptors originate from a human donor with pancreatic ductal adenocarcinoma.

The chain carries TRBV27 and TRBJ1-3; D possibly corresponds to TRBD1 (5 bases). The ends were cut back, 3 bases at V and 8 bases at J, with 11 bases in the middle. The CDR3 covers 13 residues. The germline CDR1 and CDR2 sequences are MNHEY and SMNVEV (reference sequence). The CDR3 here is CASSFAGSDTIYF. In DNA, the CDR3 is TGTGCCAGCAGTTTTGCAGGGTCGGACACCATATATTTT.

Here the CDR3 DNA reads TGTGCCAGCAGCGGGGGCGGCTCCATCAATGAGCAGTTCTTC. It codes for CASSGGGSINEQFF. The rearrangement links TRBV7-9 to TRBJ2-1, with D possibly matching TRBD1 (6 bases). V gave up 5 bases and J gave up 6 bases, with 14 bases separating them. This CDR3 has 14 amino acids. CDR1 is SEHNR, CDR2 FQNEAQ, per germline (reference sequence).

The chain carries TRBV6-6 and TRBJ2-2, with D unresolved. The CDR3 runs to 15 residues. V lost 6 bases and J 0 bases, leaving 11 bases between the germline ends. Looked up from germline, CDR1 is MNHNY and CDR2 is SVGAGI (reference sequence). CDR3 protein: CASSQPSTNTGELFF. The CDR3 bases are TGTGCCAGCAGCCAGCCCTCAACGAACACCGGGGAGCTGTTTTTT.

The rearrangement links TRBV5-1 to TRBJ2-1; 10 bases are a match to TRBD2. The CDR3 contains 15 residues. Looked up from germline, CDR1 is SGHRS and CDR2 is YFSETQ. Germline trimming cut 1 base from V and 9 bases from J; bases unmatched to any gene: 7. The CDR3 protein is CASSLSLAGEGEQFF. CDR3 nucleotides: TGCGCCAGCAGCTTGTCCCTAGCGGGGGAGGGTGAGCAGTTCTTC.

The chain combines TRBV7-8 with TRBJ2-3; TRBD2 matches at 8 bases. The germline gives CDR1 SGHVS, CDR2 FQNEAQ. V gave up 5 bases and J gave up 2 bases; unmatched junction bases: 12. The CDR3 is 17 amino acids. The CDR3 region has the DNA TGTGCCAGCAGCCCTACGGTACTAGCGGAGGCCACAGATACGCAGTATTTT. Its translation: CASSPTVLAEATDTQYF.

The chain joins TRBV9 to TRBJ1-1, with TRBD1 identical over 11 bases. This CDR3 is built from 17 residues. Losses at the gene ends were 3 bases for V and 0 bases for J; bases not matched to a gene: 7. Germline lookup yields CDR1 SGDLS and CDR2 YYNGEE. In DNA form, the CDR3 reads TGTGCCAGCAGCGACAGCGGGACAGGGGGAATGAACACTGAAGCTTTCTTT. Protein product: CASSDSGTGGMNTEAFF.

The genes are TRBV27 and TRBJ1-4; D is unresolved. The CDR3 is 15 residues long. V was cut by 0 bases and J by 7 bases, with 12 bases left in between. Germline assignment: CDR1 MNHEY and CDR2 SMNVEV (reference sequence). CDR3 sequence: CASSLSGRVAEKLFF. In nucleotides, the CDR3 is TGTGCCAGCAGTTTATCCGGACGGGTGGCTGAAAAACTGTTTTTT. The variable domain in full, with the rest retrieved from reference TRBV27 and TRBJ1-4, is EAQVTQNPRYLITVTGKKLTVTCSQNMNHEYMSWYRQDPGLGLRQIYYSMNVEVTDKGDVPEGYKVSRKEKRNFPLILESPSPNQTSLYFCASSLSGRVAEKLFFGSGTQLSVL.

CDR3 sequence reads: CASSLKAGLNQPQHF. Written as DNA, the CDR3 is TGTGCCAGCAGTTTAAAGGCAGGGCTCAATCAGCCCCAGCATTTT. This chain joins TRBV27 and TRBJ1-5; weak D call: TRBD1 (5 bases). The V end lost 2 bases, the J end lost 3 bases, and 11 bases lay between the germline ends. Germline CDR1 reads MNHEY; CDR2 reads SMNVEV (reference sequence). The CDR3 contains 15 residues.

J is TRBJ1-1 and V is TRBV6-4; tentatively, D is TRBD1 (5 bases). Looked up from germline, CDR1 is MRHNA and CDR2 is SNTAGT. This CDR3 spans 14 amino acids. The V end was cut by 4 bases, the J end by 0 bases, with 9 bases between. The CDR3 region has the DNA TGTGCCAGCAGTGCTGGGGGAGTGAACACTGAAGCTTTCTTT. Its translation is CASSAGGVNTEAFF.

Here the CDR3 DNA reads TGTGCCAGCAGCGGGCTAGGGGGACCCGGGTACGAGCAGTACTTC. Protein product: CASSGLGGPGYEQYF. The rearrangement links TRBV14 to TRBJ2-7, with a tentative D call TRBD1 (6 bases). Germline-derived CDR1 and CDR2 are SGHDN and FVKESK. CDR3 length: 15 amino acids. V lost 5 bases and J lost 4, with 18 bases in between.

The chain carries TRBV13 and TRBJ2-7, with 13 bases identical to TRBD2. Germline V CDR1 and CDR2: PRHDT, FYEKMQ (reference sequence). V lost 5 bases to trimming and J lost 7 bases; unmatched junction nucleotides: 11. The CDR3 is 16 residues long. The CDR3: CASSAPRTSGSYEQYF. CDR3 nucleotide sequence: TGTGCCAGCAGCGCCCCGAGGACTAGCGGGAGTTATGAGCAGTACTTC.

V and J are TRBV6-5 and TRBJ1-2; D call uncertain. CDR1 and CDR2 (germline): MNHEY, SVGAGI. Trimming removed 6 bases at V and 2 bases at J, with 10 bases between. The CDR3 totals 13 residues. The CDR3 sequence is CASRLTENYGYTF. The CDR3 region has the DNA TGTGCCAGCAGACTTACAGAAAACTATGGCTACACCTTC.

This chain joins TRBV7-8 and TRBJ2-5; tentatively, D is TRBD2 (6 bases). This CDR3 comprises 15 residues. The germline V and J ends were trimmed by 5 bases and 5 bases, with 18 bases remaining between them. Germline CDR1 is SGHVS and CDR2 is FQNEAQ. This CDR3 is CASSPKTGGIETQYF. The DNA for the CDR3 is TGTGCCAGCAGCCCCAAGACCGGGGGTATTGAGACCCAGTACTTC. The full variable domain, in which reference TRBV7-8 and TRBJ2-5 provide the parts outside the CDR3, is GAGVSQSPRYKVAKRGQDVALRCDPISGHVSLFWYQQALGQGPEFLTYFQNEAQLDKSGLPSDRFFAERPEGSVSTLKIQRTQQEDSAVYLCASSPKTGGIETQYFGPGTRLLVL.

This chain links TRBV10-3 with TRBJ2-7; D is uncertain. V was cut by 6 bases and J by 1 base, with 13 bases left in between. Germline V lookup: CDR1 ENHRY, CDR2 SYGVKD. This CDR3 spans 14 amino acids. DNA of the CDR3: TGTGCCATCAGCGACGACATGGCTTCCTACGAGCAGTACTTC. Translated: CAISDDMASYEQYF.

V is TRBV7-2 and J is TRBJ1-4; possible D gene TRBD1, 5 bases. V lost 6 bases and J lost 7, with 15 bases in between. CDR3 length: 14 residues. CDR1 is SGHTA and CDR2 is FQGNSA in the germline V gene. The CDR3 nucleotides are TGTGCCAGCAGTCGGGGGTTGGAGGGTGAAAAACTGTTTTTT. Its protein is CASSRGLEGEKLFF.

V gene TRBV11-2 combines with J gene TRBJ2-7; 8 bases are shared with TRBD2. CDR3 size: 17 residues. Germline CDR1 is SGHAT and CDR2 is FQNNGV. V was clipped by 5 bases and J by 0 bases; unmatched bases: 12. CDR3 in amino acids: CASSPKVSGGDSYEQYF. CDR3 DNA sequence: TGTGCCAGCAGCCCCAAAGTATCGGGGGGGGACTCCTACGAGCAGTACTTC.

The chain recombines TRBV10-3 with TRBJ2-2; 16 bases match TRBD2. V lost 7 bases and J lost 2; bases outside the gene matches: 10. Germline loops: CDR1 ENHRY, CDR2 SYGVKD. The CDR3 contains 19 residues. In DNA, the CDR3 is TGTGCCATCAAGGGGACTAGCGGGAGGGCTGGGGTAAACACCGGGGAGCTGTTTTTT. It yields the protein CAIKGTSGRAGVNTGELFF.

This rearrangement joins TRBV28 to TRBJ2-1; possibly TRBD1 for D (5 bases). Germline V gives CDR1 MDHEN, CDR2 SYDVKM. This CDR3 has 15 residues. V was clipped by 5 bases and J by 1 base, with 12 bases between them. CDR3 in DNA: TGTGCCAGCAGTCTAGGGGCCGGATCCTACAATGAGCAGTTCTTC. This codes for CASSLGAGSYNEQFF.

The CDR3 sequence is CASSLRLAGGPTDTQYF. The CDR3 bases are TGTGCCAGCAGCTTGAGACTAGCGGGGGGCCCCACAGATACGCAGTATTTT. This chain uses TRBV7-2 with TRBJ2-3; 13 nucleotides match TRBD2. The V gene's germline CDR1 is SGHTA and CDR2 FQGNSA. Trimming at V came to 3 bases and at J to 2 bases, leaving 5 bases not matched to a gene. This CDR3 is 17 amino acids long.

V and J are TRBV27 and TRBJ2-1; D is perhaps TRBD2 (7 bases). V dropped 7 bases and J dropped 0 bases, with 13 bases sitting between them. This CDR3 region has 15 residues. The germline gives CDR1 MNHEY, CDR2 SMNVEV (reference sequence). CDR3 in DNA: TGTGCCAGCACTCCTAGGGGGGGCTCCTACAATGAGCAGTTCTTC. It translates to CASTPRGGSYNEQFF.

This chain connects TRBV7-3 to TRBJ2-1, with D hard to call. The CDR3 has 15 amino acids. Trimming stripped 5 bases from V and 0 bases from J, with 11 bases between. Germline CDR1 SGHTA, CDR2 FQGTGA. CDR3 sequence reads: CASSPAPGSYNEQFF. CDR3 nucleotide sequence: TGTGCCAGCAGCCCCGCGCCGGGCTCCTACAATGAGCAGTTCTTC.

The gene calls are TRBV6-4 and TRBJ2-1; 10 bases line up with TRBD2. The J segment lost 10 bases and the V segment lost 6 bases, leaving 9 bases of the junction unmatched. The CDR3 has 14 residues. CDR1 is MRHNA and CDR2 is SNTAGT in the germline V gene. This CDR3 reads CASSEREGLGEQFF. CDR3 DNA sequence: TGTGCCAGCAGCGAGCGGGAGGGCCTAGGGGAGCAGTTCTTC.

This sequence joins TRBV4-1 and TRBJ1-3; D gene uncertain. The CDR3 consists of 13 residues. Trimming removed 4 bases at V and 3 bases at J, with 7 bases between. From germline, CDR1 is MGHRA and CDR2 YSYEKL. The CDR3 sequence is CASSRRSGNTIYF. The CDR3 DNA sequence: TGCGCCAGCAGCCGTCGCAGTGGAAACACCATATATTTT.

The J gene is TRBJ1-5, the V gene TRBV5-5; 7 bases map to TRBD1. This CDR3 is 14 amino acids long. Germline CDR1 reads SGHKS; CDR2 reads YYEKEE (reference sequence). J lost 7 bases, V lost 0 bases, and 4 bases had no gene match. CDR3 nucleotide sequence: TGTGCCAGCAGCTTGGGACAGGGCGGCCAGCCCCAGCATTTT. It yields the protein CASSLGQGGQPQHF.